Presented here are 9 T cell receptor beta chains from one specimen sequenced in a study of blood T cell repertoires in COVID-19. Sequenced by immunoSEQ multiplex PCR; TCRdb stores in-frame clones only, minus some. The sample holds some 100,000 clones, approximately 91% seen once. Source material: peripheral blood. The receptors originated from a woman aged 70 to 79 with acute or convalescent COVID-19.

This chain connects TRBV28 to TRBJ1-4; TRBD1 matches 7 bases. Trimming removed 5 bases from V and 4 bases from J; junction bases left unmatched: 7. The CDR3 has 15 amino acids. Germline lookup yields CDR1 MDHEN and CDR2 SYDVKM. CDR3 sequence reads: CASSLPRQGNEKLFF. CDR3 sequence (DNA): TGTGCCAGCAGTCTACCAAGACAGGGTAATGAAAAACTGTTTTTT.

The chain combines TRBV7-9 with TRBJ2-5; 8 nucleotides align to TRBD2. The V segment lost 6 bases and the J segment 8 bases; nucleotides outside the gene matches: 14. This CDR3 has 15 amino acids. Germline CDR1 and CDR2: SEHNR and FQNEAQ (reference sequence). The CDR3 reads CASRETGGRLNTQYF. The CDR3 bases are TGTGCCAGCAGAGAGACGGGGGGGCGGTTGAATACCCAGTACTTC. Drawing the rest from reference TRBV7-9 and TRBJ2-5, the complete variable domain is DTGVSQNPRHKITKRGQNVTFRCDPISEHNRLYWYRQTLGQGPEFLTYFQNEAQLEKSRLLSDRFSAERPKGSFSTLEIQRTEQGDSAMYLCASRETGGRLNTQYFGPGTRLLVL.

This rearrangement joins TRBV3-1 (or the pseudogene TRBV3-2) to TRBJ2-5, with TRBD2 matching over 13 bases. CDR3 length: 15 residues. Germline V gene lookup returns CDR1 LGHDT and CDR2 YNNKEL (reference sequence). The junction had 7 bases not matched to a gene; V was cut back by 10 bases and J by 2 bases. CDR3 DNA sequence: TGTGCCACTTCACTAGCGGGAGGGCATCAAGAGACCCAGTACTTC. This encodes CATSLAGGHQETQYF.

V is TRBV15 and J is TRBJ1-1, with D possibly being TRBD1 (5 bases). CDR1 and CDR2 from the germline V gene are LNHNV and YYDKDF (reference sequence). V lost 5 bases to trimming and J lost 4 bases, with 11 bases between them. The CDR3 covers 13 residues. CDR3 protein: CATSFTGGTEAFF. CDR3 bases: TGTGCCACCAGCTTTACGGGGGGCACTGAAGCTTTCTTT.

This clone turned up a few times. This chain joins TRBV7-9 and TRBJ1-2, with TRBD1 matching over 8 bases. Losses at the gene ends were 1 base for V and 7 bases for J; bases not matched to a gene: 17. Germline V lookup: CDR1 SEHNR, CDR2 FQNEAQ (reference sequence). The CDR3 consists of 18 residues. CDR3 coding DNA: TGTGCCAGCAGCTTAGGAAATGCAGGGGGCTTTATATTCGGTGGCTACACCTTC. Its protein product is CASSLGNAGGFIFGGYTF.

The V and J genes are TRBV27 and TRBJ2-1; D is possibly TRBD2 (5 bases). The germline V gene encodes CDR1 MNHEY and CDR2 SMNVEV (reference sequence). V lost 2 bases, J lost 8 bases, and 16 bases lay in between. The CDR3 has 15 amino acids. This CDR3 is CASSLRWESLDEQFF. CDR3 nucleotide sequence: TGTGCCAGCAGTTTAAGGTGGGAGAGTTTGGATGAGCAGTTCTTC.

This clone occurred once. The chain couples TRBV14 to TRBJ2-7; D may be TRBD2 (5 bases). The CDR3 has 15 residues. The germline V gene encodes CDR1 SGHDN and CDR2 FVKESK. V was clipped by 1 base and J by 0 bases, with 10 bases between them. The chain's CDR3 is CASSQAVGSSYEQYF. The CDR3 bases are TGTGCCAGCAGCCAAGCAGTGGGGAGCTCCTACGAGCAGTACTTC.

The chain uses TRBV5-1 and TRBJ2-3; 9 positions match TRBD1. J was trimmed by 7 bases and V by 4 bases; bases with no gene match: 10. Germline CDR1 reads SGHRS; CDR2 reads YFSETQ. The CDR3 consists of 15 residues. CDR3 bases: TGCGCCAGCAGCCCCGGGACAGGGACCCTATATACGCAGTATTTT. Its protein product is CASSPGTGTLYTQYF.

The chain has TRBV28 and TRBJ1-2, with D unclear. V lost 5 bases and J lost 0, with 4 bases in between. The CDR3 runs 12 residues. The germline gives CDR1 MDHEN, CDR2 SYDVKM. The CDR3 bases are TGTGCCAGCAGTCAGTCTAACTATGGCTACACCTTC. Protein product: CASSQSNYGYTF.